The next 23 T cell receptor beta chains were all read from a single sample in a study of blood T cell repertoires in COVID-19. The assay was immunoSEQ multiplex PCR, and TCRdb's table has in-frame clones only and misses some. The sample gives 140,000 to 150,000 clones, 70% to 90% of which show up once; around 1.9% is in the top ten. Sequences were obtained from peripheral blood. These receptors all stem from a man between 65 and 85 years old with acute or convalescent COVID-19.

The J gene is TRBJ1-2, the V gene TRBV3-1 (or the pseudogene TRBV3-2); D gene ambiguous. Germline assignment: CDR1 LGHDT and CDR2 YNNKEL (reference sequence). The CDR3 runs to 12 residues. V was cut by 0 bases and J by 8 bases, with 7 bases left in between. The CDR3 DNA reads TGTGCCAGCAGCCAAGATGGTGGCGGCTACACCTTC. Amino acids: CASSQDGGGYTF.

The DNA of the CDR3 is TGTGCCAGCAGTTACGACAGGCTTAGCTCCTACGAGCAGTACTTC. Its translation is CASSYDRLSSYEQYF. The J gene is TRBJ2-7, the V gene TRBV6-5; D possibly corresponds to TRBD1 (6 bases). This CDR3 has 15 residues. Trimming took off 2 bases at V and 0 bases at J, with 11 bases between the two ends. The germline V gene has CDR1 MNHEY and CDR2 SVGAGI.

V gene TRBV19 combines with J gene TRBJ2-4; 8 nucleotides align to TRBD1. J lost 1 base, V lost 4 bases, and 9 bases had no gene match. There are 17 residues in the CDR3. CDR1 LNHDA and CDR2 SQIVND come from the germline V gene (reference sequence). CDR3 coding DNA: TGTGCCAGTAGTAGGGATGGGTGGGACAGGGCCAAAAACATTCAGTACTTC. It codes for CASSRDGWDRAKNIQYF.

The chain carries TRBV12-3 or TRBV12-4 and TRBJ2-1; D remains ambiguous. The CDR3 length is 13 residues. The V and J ends lost 3 bases and 9 bases respectively, with 12 bases between them. CDR3 amino acids: CASSFGPAGEQFF. CDR3 DNA: TGTGCCAGCAGTTTTGGGCCTGCTGGTGAGCAGTTCTTC.

The chain couples TRBV5-6 to TRBJ1-1; D gene ambiguous. The CDR3 runs 13 residues. Trimming took off 0 bases at V and 5 bases at J, with 8 bases between the two ends. Per the germline V gene, CDR1 is SGHDT and CDR2 is YYEEEE. The DNA of the CDR3 is TGTGCCAGCAGCTTGGTAAGCGGAACTGAAGCTTTCTTT. It is translated as CASSLVSGTEAFF.

V and J are TRBV5-5 and TRBJ1-1; D remains unclear. The germline V gene has CDR1 SGHKS and CDR2 YYEKEE (reference sequence). V dropped 0 bases and J dropped 1 base, with 7 bases sitting between them. This CDR3 has 14 residues. The CDR3 loop is CASSLVGGNTEAFF. As DNA, the CDR3 is TGTGCCAGCAGCTTGGTGGGAGGGAACACTGAAGCTTTCTTT.

The chain is built from TRBV7-9 and TRBJ1-1; D may be TRBD1 (6 bases). Germline CDR1 is SEHNR and CDR2 is FQNEAQ (reference sequence). V was trimmed by 1 base and J by 7 bases, leaving 10 bases between them. This CDR3 comprises 13 residues. In nucleotides, the CDR3 is TGTGCCAGCAGCTTAGGGGGGCTTGGTGAAGCTTTCTTT. This codes for CASSLGGLGEAFF.

This rearrangement joins TRBV7-9 to TRBJ2-3; 9 bases map to TRBD1. The trim removed 5 bases at V and 3 bases at J, leaving 6 bases unmatched. The germline gives CDR1 SEHNR, CDR2 FQNEAQ (reference sequence). CDR3 length equals 15 residues. Written as DNA, the CDR3 is TGTGCCAGCAGCCCGGACAGGGGAGGGACAGATACGCAGTATTTT. This sequence encodes CASSPDRGGTDTQYF.

This rearrangement joins TRBV5-1 to TRBJ1-1, with no clear D. The germline V and J ends were trimmed by 0 bases and 1 base, with 7 bases remaining between them. In germline, CDR1 is SGHRS, CDR2 YFSETQ. The CDR3 is made up of 14 amino acids. The CDR3 DNA follows: TGCGCCAGCAGCTTGGAGACACCGAACACTGAAGCTTTCTTT. Protein product: CASSLETPNTEAFF.

The chain carries TRBV28 and TRBJ2-6; 7 nucleotides align to TRBD2. Germline lookup yields CDR1 MDHEN and CDR2 SYDVKM. V lost 5 bases, J lost 2 bases, and 3 bases stayed unmatched. The CDR3 spans 15 residues. The CDR3 coding sequence is TGTGCCAGCAGTGCCGGGGGGACTGGGGCCAACGTCCTGACTTTC. Its translation: CASSAGGTGANVLTF.

The chain couples TRBV5-5 to TRBJ2-2, with 11 nucleotides matching TRBD2. The V gene end was trimmed by 6 bases and the J gene end by 4 bases; junction bases not matched to a gene: 5. The CDR3 is 15 residues long. Germline V gives CDR1 SGHKS, CDR2 YYEKEE (reference sequence). The CDR3 coding sequence is TGTGCCAGCACCACACTAGCGGGAGCCACCGGGGAGCTGTTTTTT. It is translated as CASTTLAGATGELFF. The entire variable domain, with the rest obtained from reference TRBV5-5 and TRBJ2-2, is as follows: DAGVTQSPTHLIKTRGQQVTLRCSPISGHKSVSWYQQVLGQGPQFIFQYYEKEERGRGNFPDRFSARQFPNYSSELNVNALLLGDSALYLCASTTLAGATGELFFGEGSRLTVL.

This chain uses TRBV6-2 or TRBV6-3 with TRBJ1-1, with 9 bases fitting TRBD1. With 5 bases clipped from V and 2 bases from J, the junction kept 3 bases outside the gene matches. This CDR3 spans 14 amino acids. Germline V gives CDR1 MNHEY, CDR2 SVGEGT. The CDR3 coding sequence is TGTGCCAGCAGTAGGACAGGGGTCAACACTGAAGCTTTCTTT. It specifies CASSRTGVNTEAFF.

The chain couples TRBV19 to TRBJ2-2; the match to TRBD1 covers 10 bases. Trimming at V came to 3 bases and at J to 3 bases, leaving 4 bases not matched to a gene. Germline assignment: CDR1 LNHDA and CDR2 SQIVND (reference sequence). The CDR3 contains 16 residues. The CDR3 loop is CASSIYGTGDTGELFF. CDR3 bases: TGTGCCAGTAGTATTTATGGGACAGGGGACACCGGGGAGCTGTTTTTT.

V and J are TRBV12-3 or TRBV12-4 and TRBJ1-1, with TRBD1 as a possible D gene (6 bases). The V and J ends lost 4 bases and 5 bases respectively, with 11 bases between them. The CDR3 has 13 residues. The CDR3 here is CASSWDIRTEAFF. The CDR3 nucleotides read TGTGCCAGCAGTTGGGACATCAGGACTGAAGCTTTCTTT.

The V call is TRBV7-2, the J call TRBJ1-1; tentative D call: TRBD1 (6 bases). CDR1 is SGHTA and CDR2 is FQGNSA in the germline V gene. Trimming left V 3 bases short and J 8 bases short, with 13 bases between. This CDR3 is built from 13 residues. Here the CDR3 DNA reads TGTGCCAGCAGCTTCTACAGGGCTCACGAAGCTTTCTTT. Its translation is CASSFYRAHEAFF.

The genes are TRBV5-1 and TRBJ2-5; TRBD2 matches 9 bases. The germline V gene encodes CDR1 SGHRS and CDR2 YFSETQ. V was pared by 4 bases and J by 2 bases, with 3 bases of the junction left unmatched. The CDR3 extends over 14 amino acids. CDR3 nucleotides: TGCGCCAGCAGCAAGACTAGCGGACAAGAGACCCAGTACTTC. It is translated as CASSKTSGQETQYF.

The V gene is TRBV7-9, the J gene TRBJ2-7; maybe TRBD1 (5 bases). CDR3 length: 15 residues. Trimming removed 4 bases at V and 0 bases at J, with 13 bases between. From germline, CDR1 is SEHNR and CDR2 FQNEAQ (reference sequence). CDR3 nucleotides: TGTGCCAGCAGCTCGACGGACACGGTCTCCTACGAGCAGTACTTC. Encoded protein: CASSSTDTVSYEQYF.

The V and J genes are TRBV11-2 and TRBJ2-5, with D maybe TRBD2 (7 bases). The CDR3 extends over 14 amino acids. V lost 5 bases to trimming and J lost 5 bases, with 15 bases between them. Germline CDR1 is SGHAT and CDR2 is FQNNGV. The CDR3 nucleotides are TGTGCCAGCAGCCGAGGGGGGGGCTGGGAGACCCAGTACTTC. It yields the protein CASSRGGGWETQYF.

The V gene is TRBV20-1, the J gene TRBJ1-2; D is uncertain. Germline CDR1 DFQATT, CDR2 SNEGSKA (reference sequence). The CDR3 covers 16 residues. Trimming cost V 3 bases and J 6 bases, with 23 bases left between them. The CDR3 nucleotides are TGCAGTGCTAGTCCCCAAACCGGGGTCCTAGGAGATGGCTACACCTTC. Protein sequence: CSASPQTGVLGDGYTF.

This clone was counted a single time. The chain is built from TRBV3-1 (or the pseudogene TRBV3-2) and TRBJ2-5; 7 bases match TRBD1. Per germline, CDR1 LGHDT and CDR2 YNNKEL (reference sequence). V lost 3 bases, J lost 2 bases, and 6 bases stayed unmatched. CDR3 length equals 15 residues. This CDR3 reads CASSHPGTVQETQYF. The CDR3 nucleotides read TGTGCCAGCAGCCATCCCGGGACAGTACAAGAGACCCAGTACTTC.

V gene TRBV5-1 combines with J gene TRBJ2-2, with D perhaps matching TRBD1 (6 bases). The CDR3 sequence is 15 residues long. CDR1 and CDR2 from the germline V gene are SGHRS and YFSETQ. V lost 0 bases, J lost 3 bases, and 9 bases lay in between. The CDR3 nucleotides are TGCGCCAGCAGCTTGGACAGGGCGGACACCGGGGAGCTGTTTTTT. It encodes CASSLDRADTGELFF.

V is TRBV4-2 and J is TRBJ2-3; TRBD2 might be the D (6 bases). There are 16 residues in the CDR3. From germline, CDR1 is LGHNA and CDR2 YNFKEQ. Trimming removed 2 bases from V and 5 bases from J, with 17 bases in between. CDR3 DNA sequence: TGTGCCAGCAGCCAAATACGGGGGAGTGAGGGAGATACGCAGTATTTT. Protein sequence: CASSQIRGSEGDTQYF.

The chain recombines TRBV5-1 with TRBJ2-1, with 8 nucleotides matching TRBD1. V shed 4 bases, J shed 6 bases, and the junction held 9 bases outside the gene matches. CDR1 is SGHRS and CDR2 is YFSETQ in the germline V gene. This CDR3 has 15 amino acids. CDR3 in DNA: TGCGCCAGCAGCCCGGGACAGGTGGGCGCCAATGAGCAGTTCTTC. As protein: CASSPGQVGANEQFF.